The T cell receptor beta chain described here comes from a study of shared clonotypes between healthy human individuals. Study-level background: Each donor contributed plates that comprised three CD4 naive, three CD4 memory, two CD8 naive and one CD8 memory.

The authors loaded around 190 ng DNA, approximately 30,000 T cell genomes, into sorted-subset replicate PCRs. The repertoire was sequenced with immunoSEQ multiplex PCR; TCRdb's copy has only in-frame clones and lacks some. The sample contains about 600,000 clones, approximately 97% of which appear only once. Germline lookup yields CDR1 KGHSH and CDR2 LQKENI. Trimming stripped 3 bases from V and 1 base from J, with 19 bases between. This CDR3 has 18 residues. All of the donors resided in Nashville, Tennessee, and each was a Caucasian adult. The investigators split CD4+ cells into a CD45RA+ naive subset and a CD45RA-negative memory subset.

Sequenced input: naive CD4+ T cells sorted from blood. Sample subset: CD45RA+ positively selected. The receptor was isolated from a woman aged 25 to 39 in good health. The chain couples TRBV18 to TRBJ1-3, with D possibly being TRBD1 (6 bases). The DNA of the CDR3 is TGTGCCAGCTCACCTTTGTTTGGACAGTCGACGTCTGGAAACACCATATATTTT. It specifies CASSPLFGQSTSGNTIYF.